The 15 T cell receptor beta chains presented below share a single source sample, sequenced in a study of beta chain features in type 1 diabetes. Every isolated RNA sample was fully reverse transcribed, so sequencing captured expressed TCRB transcripts. Sequencing used immunoSEQ multiplex PCR; TCRdb keeps in-frame clones, though not all of them. Here the sample spans hundreds of thousands of clones, under 8.5% being singletons. Sequenced sample: central memory CD4+ T cells from blood. Source of these receptors: a woman between 18 and 29 years old in good health.

This clone has more than one count but fewer than ten. Here the CDR3 reads CASSLLDEQYF. The CDR3 coding sequence is TGTGCCAGCAGCTTATTAGACGAGCAGTACTTC. The rearrangement joins TRBV11-2 to TRBJ2-5; D remains ambiguous. Judging by the DNA end, TRBJ2-7 fits better; the J call may be wrong. This CDR3 is built from 11 residues. The germline V gene encodes CDR1 SGHAT and CDR2 FQNNGV.

This clone was seen more than once but under ten times. The chain joins TRBV10-3 to TRBJ1-5; no definite D call. From germline, CDR1 is ENHRY and CDR2 SYGVKD. This CDR3 is built from 13 residues. V shed 5 bases and J shed 4 bases, with 9 bases lying between them. CDR3 in amino acids: CAISQEKNQPQHF. The CDR3 coding sequence is TGTGCCATCAGTCAGGAGAAAAATCAGCCCCAGCATTTT.

The chain combines TRBV19 with TRBJ2-1; no clear D. The germline V and J ends were trimmed by 0 bases and 5 bases, with 5 bases remaining between them. The CDR3 is 13 residues long. From germline, CDR1 is LNHDA and CDR2 SQIVND (reference sequence). The CDR3 coding sequence is TGTGCCAGTAGTATAGACGGGCACAATGAGCAGTTCTTC. It codes for CASSIDGHNEQFF.

This clone was seen more than once but under ten times. V and J are TRBV13 and TRBJ2-1, with 11 bases aligning to TRBD1. Germline lookup yields CDR1 PRHDT and CDR2 FYEKMQ (reference sequence). The CDR3 totals 15 residues. V gave up 4 bases and J gave up 2 bases; unmatched junction bases: 1. In nucleotides, the CDR3 is TGTGCCAGCAGCTCGGACAGGGGGCCCTACAATGAGCAGTTCTTC. Translating gives CASSSDRGPYNEQFF.

This clone was detected many times. The V call is TRBV9, the J call TRBJ2-7; 9 positions agree with TRBD2. Germline trimming cut 4 bases from V and 4 bases from J; bases unmatched to any gene: 9. The CDR3 totals 15 residues. Looked up from germline, CDR1 is SGDLS and CDR2 is YYNGEE. The DNA for the CDR3 is TGTGCCAGCAGCCGCTGGAAGCGGGAGGCTTACGAGCAGTACTTC. This sequence encodes CASSRWKREAYEQYF.

The chain combines TRBV6-1 with TRBJ1-5; TRBD1 matches 9 bases. After removal of 4 bases from V and 0 bases from J, the junction contained 7 bases not matched to a gene. Germline lookup yields CDR1 MNHNS and CDR2 SASEGT. The CDR3 length is 17 residues. CDR3 nucleotide sequence: TGTGCCAGCAGTGGGACAGGGGACGTTTATAGCAATCAGCCCCAGCATTTT. Translated, it gives CASSGTGDVYSNQPQHF.

V gene TRBV21-1 combines with J gene TRBJ2-7; the table assigns TRBD1, which was not confirmed against the DNA. TRBV21-1 is flagged as a pseudogene. CDR3 length: 22 amino acids. In DNA, the CDR3 is TGTGCCAGCAGCAAAGGGGTGACAGGACGAGGTCTAATGCCGCGTGTATGCTACGAGCAGTACTTC. Protein sequence: CASSKGVTGRGLMPRVCYEQYF.

This clone was recorded at least ten times. This chain links TRBV7-2 with TRBJ2-2, with D uncertain. Germline V gives CDR1 SGHTA, CDR2 FQGNSA. The V and J ends lost 1 base and 4 bases respectively, with 7 bases between them. CDR3 size: 14 residues. CDR3 amino acids: CASSLVTVTGELFF. DNA of the CDR3: TGTGCCAGCAGCTTAGTGACGGTCACCGGGGAGCTGTTTTTT.

This chain uses TRBV5-1 with TRBJ2-2; D remains ambiguous. Trimming pared 1 base from V and 0 bases from J, leaving 7 bases between. CDR3 length equals 15 residues. CDR1 is SGHRS and CDR2 is YFSETQ in the germline V gene. The CDR3 protein is CASSLFASNTGELFF. The CDR3 DNA is TGCGCCAGCAGCTTGTTCGCGTCGAACACCGGGGAGCTGTTTTTT.

This clone was counted only a few times. The sample has other DNA sequences that encode this CDR3 too. The J gene is TRBJ2-5, the V gene TRBV28; D is undetermined. CDR3 length: 13 residues. CDR1 and CDR2 (germline): MDHEN, SYDVKM. The ends were cut back, 4 bases at V and 5 bases at J, with 11 bases in the middle. CDR3 DNA: TGTGCCAGCAGTTCTCGACCCGGGGAGACCCAGTACTTC. It codes for CASSSRPGETQYF. The whole variable domain, filled in from reference TRBV28 and TRBJ2-5, reads DVKVTQSSRYLVKRTGEKVFLECVQDMDHENMFWYRQDPGLGLRLIYFSYDVKMKEKGDIPEGYSVSREKKERFSLILESASTNQTSMYLCASSSRPGETQYFGPGTRLLVL.

A few counts support this clone. For the CDR3, the DNA is TGTGCCAGCAGCCGGGTTCCCAACACCGGGGAGCTGTTTTTT. The encoded protein is CASSRVPNTGELFF. The chain links TRBV7-2 to TRBJ2-2, with D unresolved. V was trimmed by 5 bases and J by 2 bases, leaving 9 bases between them. Germline V lookup: CDR1 SGHTA, CDR2 FQGNSA. This CDR3 region has 14 residues.

This clone appeared a few times. The V call is TRBV6-5, the J call TRBJ2-7, with 7 positions matching TRBD1. The CDR3 consists of 13 residues. With 8 bases clipped from V and 6 bases from J, the junction kept 10 bases outside the gene matches. In germline, CDR1 is MNHEY, CDR2 SVGAGI. The CDR3 DNA follows: TGTGCCAGCGGGGACAGCCCGGCTCGCGAGCAGTACTTC. Protein sequence: CASGDSPAREQYF.

This clone was recorded many times. V is TRBV14 and J is TRBJ2-3; 10 bases align to TRBD2. V was clipped by 2 bases and J by 5 bases; unmatched bases: 10. The CDR3 runs 17 residues. Looked up from germline, CDR1 is SGHDN and CDR2 is FVKESK. CDR3 DNA: TGTGCCAGCAGCCAATTCCCTAGCGGGAGTGGGCGAGATACGCAGTATTTT. It codes for CASSQFPSGSGRDTQYF.

The chain couples TRBV4-2 to TRBJ1-4; D is unclear. With 1 base removed from V and 10 bases from J, the gap between germline ends came to 10 bases. The germline CDR1 and CDR2 sequences are LGHNA and YNFKEQ. This CDR3 comprises 13 residues. The CDR3 bases are TGTGCCAGCAGCCAAGTCGGTCAGATAAAACTGTTTTTT. Translated, it gives CASSQVGQIKLFF.

This clone was recorded a few times. CDR3 loop: CASSLFAVGETQYF. The CDR3 DNA is TGTGCCAGCAGCTTATTCGCGGTTGGGGAGACCCAGTACTTC. This rearrangement joins TRBV7-9 to TRBJ2-5; D ambiguous. V was pared by 2 bases and J by 5 bases, with 12 bases between. The V gene's germline CDR1 is SEHNR and CDR2 FQNEAQ (reference sequence). The CDR3 length is 14 residues.